These 22 T cell receptor beta chains originate from one sample sequenced in a study of PD-1 blockade in classical Hodgkin lymphoma. TCRdb's copy holds only in-frame clones and misses some; the assay was immunoSEQ multiplex PCR. Here the sample spans about 13,000 clones, approximately 90% being singletons. Every patient relapsed after autologous stem cell transplantation, and brentuximab vedotin exposure varied. The sequenced sample was peripheral blood mononuclear cells (PBMCs), obtained at baseline. Every receptor here comes from a human donor with classical Hodgkin lymphoma.

The chain links TRBV27 to TRBJ2-6; no firm D call. Germline CDR1 and CDR2: MNHEY and SMNVEV (reference sequence). Trimming took 1 base from V and 0 from J, leaving 1 base between them. This CDR3 spans 14 amino acids. The CDR3 spells CASSLFSGANVLTF. In DNA, the CDR3 is TGTGCCAGCAGTTTATTCTCTGGGGCCAACGTCCTGACTTTC.

The rearrangement uses TRBV5-4 and TRBJ2-5; 11 positions match TRBD2. Losses at the gene ends were 6 bases for V and 5 bases for J; bases not matched to a gene: 15. Germline values: CDR1 SGHNT, CDR2 YYREEE (reference sequence). This CDR3 comprises 17 residues. CDR3 loop: CASNDLAGGLKGETQYF. CDR3 bases: TGTGCCAGCAACGACCTAGCGGGGGGATTGAAAGGGGAGACCCAGTACTTC.

The rearrangement links TRBV7-2 to TRBJ1-2, with a weak D call TRBD1 (6 bases). Germline CDR1 SGHTA, CDR2 FQGNSA. V lost 1 base, J lost 8 bases, and 11 bases lay in between. This CDR3 comprises 13 residues. The CDR3 spells CASSLGGAGGYTF. CDR3 nucleotides: TGTGCCAGCAGCTTAGGGGGGGCGGGAGGCTACACCTTC.

On this clone: Sequence at one end of the junction differs from germline and may be a read error. The J gene is TRBJ2-3, the V gene TRBV7-9; 12 nucleotides agree with TRBD2. Germline-derived CDR1 and CDR2 are SEHNR and FQNEAQ (reference sequence). The CDR3 runs to 15 residues. CDR3 region: CAGSTTSGGVDTQYF. The CDR3 DNA reads as TGTGCCGGCAGCACGACTAGCGGGGGCGTAGATACGCAGTATTTT.

J is TRBJ2-7 and V is TRBV5-1; 7 bases are a match to TRBD1. The V gene's germline CDR1 is SGHRS and CDR2 YFSETQ. The CDR3 is 15 residues long. The junction had 10 bases not matched to a gene; V was cut back by 4 bases and J by 3 bases. This CDR3 reads CASSRLGQNIYEQYF. The CDR3 DNA reads TGCGCCAGCAGCCGTTTGGGACAGAACATCTACGAGCAGTACTTC. The full variable domain, with the rest looked up from reference TRBV5-1 and TRBJ2-7, is KAGVTQTPRYLIKTRGQQVTLSCSPISGHRSVSWYQQTPGQGLQFLFEYFSETQRNKGNFPGRFSGRQFSNSRSEMNVSTLELGDSALYLCASSRLGQNIYEQYFGPGTRLTVT.

The V gene is TRBV25-1, the J gene TRBJ2-7, with D unresolved. V was cut by 6 bases and J by 3 bases, with 9 bases left in between. The CDR3 is 12 residues long. Germline CDR1 MGHDK, CDR2 SYGVNS. The CDR3 loop is CASSRPNYEQYF. CDR3 sequence (DNA): TGTGCCAGCAGCAGACCCAACTACGAGCAGTACTTC.

The chain joins TRBV12-1 to TRBJ1-5. TRBV12-1 is an annotated pseudogene. This CDR3 is built from 15 residues. The CDR3 region has the DNA TGTGCCAGCGTGGGGAACGGGGGGTACAATCAGCCCCAGCATTTT. Amino acids: CASVGNGGYNQPQHF.

The chain combines TRBV19 with TRBJ2-1; the D call may be TRBD1 or TRBD2 (6 bases each). Germline-derived CDR1 and CDR2 are LNHDA and SQIVND (reference sequence). V lost 2 bases to trimming and J lost 7 bases, with 21 bases between them. This CDR3 is 17 amino acids long. CDR3 in amino acids: CASSIFTRGDLLNEQFF. CDR3 sequence (DNA): TGTGCCAGTAGTATATTTACTAGGGGGGACCTGCTGAATGAGCAGTTCTTC.

In its sample, this clone was seen once. V usage is TRBV10-1 and J usage is TRBJ2-3; 14 nucleotides line up with TRBD2. In germline, CDR1 is WNHNN, CDR2 SYGVQD (reference sequence). This CDR3 has 18 residues. The V and J ends lost 3 bases and 1 base, in that order; junction bases with no gene match: 6. As DNA, the CDR3 is TGCGCCAGCAGTGACCTGGGACTAGCGGGAGTCGGCACAGATACGCAGTATTTT. Its protein is CASSDLGLAGVGTDTQYF.

The J gene is TRBJ1-2, the V gene TRBV18; 7 positions match TRBD1. CDR3 length: 14 residues. Germline assignment: CDR1 KGHSH and CDR2 LQKENI. With 6 bases clipped from V and 6 bases from J, the junction kept 10 bases outside the gene matches. The CDR3 sequence is CASSTTTGVDGYTF. In nucleotides, the CDR3 is TGTGCCAGCTCTACAACAACAGGGGTGGATGGCTACACCTTC.

This clone occurred once. The rearrangement links TRBV25-1 to TRBJ1-2; D call uncertain. From germline, CDR1 is MGHDK and CDR2 SYGVNS. This CDR3 spans 11 amino acids. Trimming stripped 6 bases from V and 6 bases from J, with 8 bases between. CDR3 nucleotide sequence: TGTGCCAGCAGAAAGAGGGATGGCTACACCTTC. Translating gives CASRKRDGYTF.

The J gene is TRBJ2-7, the V gene TRBV5-1; D gene uncertain. V was clipped by 4 bases and J by 4 bases, with 18 bases between them. CDR3 length: 15 residues. Germline V gene lookup returns CDR1 SGHRS and CDR2 YFSETQ. This CDR3 is CASSGFDLRSYEQYF. CDR3 bases: TGCGCCAGCAGCGGTTTTGATCTTAGAAGTTACGAGCAGTACTTC.

The V gene is TRBV27, the J gene TRBJ2-2, with a weak D call TRBD1 (6 bases). The germline V gene has CDR1 MNHEY and CDR2 SMNVEV (reference sequence). Between the trimmed V and J ends, which lost 6 bases and 5 bases, there was a span of 10 bases. The CDR3 is 13 residues long. The CDR3 loop is CASSPQGTGELFF. The CDR3 nucleotides read TGTGCCAGCAGCCCTCAGGGGACCGGGGAGCTGTTTTTT.

The rearrangement uses TRBV30 and TRBJ1-2; tentative D call: TRBD1 (5 bases). CDR3 size: 14 residues. CDR1 GTSNPN and CDR2 SVGIG come from the germline V gene (reference sequence). V was cut by 5 bases and J by 7 bases, with 20 bases left in between. DNA for the CDR3: TGTGCCTGGGAGACAGCCCCCGTGCTACGTGGCTACACCTTC. Protein: CAWETAPVLRGYTF.

This clone was observed a handful of times. For the CDR3, the DNA is TGTGCCAGCAGCAGCCCCGGCCAGGGATGCCAAGAGACCCAGTACTTC. The encoded protein is CASSSPGQGCQETQYF. The J gene is TRBJ2-5, the V gene TRBV21-1; the D call TRBD1 from the table was never checked on the DNA. TRBV21-1 is termed a pseudogene. This CDR3 has 16 residues.

The rearrangement uses TRBV21-1 and TRBJ1-5. TRBV21-1 is a listed pseudogene. CDR3 length: 15 amino acids. The CDR3 sequence is CASSKARSWHQPQHF. The DNA of the CDR3 is TGTGCCAGCAGCAAAGCCCGGTCATGGCATCAGCCCCAGCATTTT.

The chain combines TRBV7-9 with TRBJ2-2, with D tentatively TRBD2 (6 bases). The CDR3 is made up of 17 amino acids. The germline V gene encodes CDR1 SEHNR and CDR2 FQNEAQ (reference sequence). Trimming removed 5 bases at V and 5 bases at J, with 21 bases between. The CDR3 sequence: CASSPPGGASRTGELFF. The CDR3 nucleotides read TGTGCCAGCAGCCCCCCAGGCGGGGCCTCGAGGACCGGGGAGCTGTTTTTT.

A single count supports this clone. The rearrangement links TRBV10-3 to TRBJ1-2; 7 nucleotides align to TRBD1. The length of the CDR3 is 13 residues. Germline lookup yields CDR1 ENHRY and CDR2 SYGVKD. The V segment lost 4 bases and the J segment 8 bases; nucleotides outside the gene matches: 7. CDR3 residues: CAISGGQSKGYTF. CDR3 nucleotides: TGTGCCATCAGTGGGGGACAGTCGAAAGGCTACACCTTC.

This clone has just one count. The chain couples TRBV10-3 to TRBJ1-1; 8 nucleotides align to TRBD1. Germline CDR1 reads ENHRY; CDR2 reads SYGVKD. The CDR3 has 13 residues. J was trimmed by 3 bases and V by 5 bases; bases with no gene match: 2. CDR3 sequence: CAISPGGYTEAFF. DNA of the CDR3: TGTGCCATCAGTCCAGGGGGCTACACTGAAGCTTTCTTT.

This rearrangement joins TRBV18 to TRBJ1-5, with TRBD1 as a possible D gene (6 bases). V lost 5 bases and J 6 bases, leaving 17 bases between the germline ends. The CDR3 totals 15 residues. CDR1 and CDR2 from the germline V gene are KGHSH and LQKENI. The CDR3 region has the DNA TGTGCCAGCTCAGATGCCTCAGGGGCGGGTCAGCCCCAGCATTTT. Its translation is CASSDASGAGQPQHF.

This rearrangement joins TRBV28 to TRBJ2-7, with 7 bases fitting TRBD1. The CDR3 loop spans 14 amino acids. Germline lookup yields CDR1 MDHEN and CDR2 SYDVKM. V gave up 6 bases and J gave up 3 bases; unmatched junction bases: 8. The CDR3 coding sequence is TGTGCCAGCAGCCCGACAGGGTACTACTACGAGCAGTACTTC. Its translation: CASSPTGYYYEQYF.

This clone was recorded only once. The rearrangement uses TRBV11-2 and TRBJ1-3; 10 bases fit TRBD1. The length of the CDR3 is 17 residues. Per germline, CDR1 SGHAT and CDR2 FQNNGV. V was clipped by 4 bases and J by 4 bases; unmatched bases: 10. The CDR3 region is CASSSQSGTGAGNTIYF. CDR3 DNA: TGTGCCAGCAGCTCTCAATCCGGGACAGGGGCCGGAAACACCATATATTTT.